The 30 T cell receptor beta chains below come from one sample, sequenced in a study of CD8 T cells in ankylosing spondylitis. Via MiXCR, TCRdb re-called the 5' RACE reads, giving one row per CDR3 protein. The sample has about 140,000 distinct CDR3 sequences; under 35% are singletons. The sample consisted of synovial fluid, either unsorted or a sorted T cell fraction (not recorded which). The receptor source for this set is a male donor with ankylosing spondylitis.

The genes are TRBV20-1 and TRBJ1-1, with D perhaps matching TRBD1 (6 bases). The V gene's germline CDR1 is DFQATT and CDR2 SNEGSKA (reference sequence). Trimming left V 1 base short and J 5 bases short, with 17 bases between. This CDR3 comprises 15 residues. The CDR3 DNA sequence: TGCAGTGCTAGAGGCGAAACAGGGTTAGGAACTGAAGCTTTCTTT. Encoded protein: CSARGETGLGTEAFF.

The V gene is TRBV3-1, the J gene TRBJ1-5; no clear D. Looked up from germline, CDR1 is LGHDT and CDR2 is YNNKEL (reference sequence). CDR3 length equals 14 residues. Deletions cut 1 base from V and 6 bases from J, with 10 bases between. The CDR3 reads CASSQGWGTQPQHF. The CDR3 DNA reads as TGTGCCAGCAGCCAAGGGTGGGGTACTCAGCCCCAGCATTTT.

This clonotype was observed a handful of times. The J gene is TRBJ2-7, the V gene TRBV6-2 or TRBV6-3; 15 bases map to TRBD2. The CDR3 contains 18 residues. The junction had 3 bases not matched to a gene; V was cut back by 0 bases and J by 0 bases. The germline gives CDR1 MNHEY, CDR2 SVGEGT. Written as DNA, the CDR3 is TGTGCCAGCAGTTACTCGGGACTAGCGGGAGGTTTCTCCTACGAGCAGTACTTC. The encoded protein is CASSYSGLAGGFSYEQYF.

This rearrangement joins TRBV10-3 to TRBJ2-7, with D possibly TRBD1 on 6 matching bases. The V end was cut by 4 bases, the J end by 6 bases, with 13 bases between. Germline-derived CDR1 and CDR2 are ENHRY and SYGVKD. The CDR3 spans 13 residues. The CDR3 nucleotides read TGTGCCATCAGTGGGGGGCAGGGGAGCGAGCAGTACTTC. It yields the protein CAISGGQGSEQYF.

A few counts support this clonotype. The rearrangement joins TRBV18 to TRBJ2-5; 7 bases fit TRBD1. From germline, CDR1 is KGHSH and CDR2 LQKENI. This CDR3 comprises 15 residues. V shed 3 bases and J 10 bases; nucleotides not matched to a gene: 14. The CDR3 protein is CASSPTRDSETGQYF. As DNA, the CDR3 is TGTGCCAGCTCACCGACTCGGGACAGCGAAACGGGCCAGTACTTC.

This clonotype was seen ten or more times. This chain links TRBV24-1 with TRBJ1-2, with 8 positions matching TRBD1. CDR1 and CDR2 from the germline V gene are KGHDR and SFDVKD. The trim removed 3 bases at V and 5 bases at J, leaving 4 bases unmatched. The CDR3 length is 14 residues. CDR3 in DNA: TGTGCCACCAGTGATCCCGGACAGGGTTATGGCTACACCTTC. It specifies CATSDPGQGYGYTF.

This clonotype was seen only a few times. This chain connects TRBV30 to TRBJ1-3; 7 bases fit TRBD1. Trimming took 1 base from V and 2 from J; bases not matched to a gene: 5. From germline, CDR1 is GTSNPN and CDR2 SVGIG (reference sequence). The CDR3 is made up of 15 amino acids. CDR3 DNA sequence: TGTGCCTGGAGTGGAGAAGGGGGCCCTGGAAACACCATATATTTT. It is translated as CAWSGEGGPGNTIYF.

This clonotype was seen a handful of times. This chain links TRBV6-5 with TRBJ1-1; D not certain. Between the trimmed V and J ends, which lost 2 bases and 6 bases, there was a span of 13 bases. Looked up from germline, CDR1 is MNHEY and CDR2 is SVGAGI. The CDR3 is 14 amino acids. CDR3 sequence reads: CASSYDIWAAEAFF. The CDR3 DNA follows: TGTGCCAGCAGTTACGACATTTGGGCCGCTGAAGCTTTCTTT.

The rearrangement links TRBV28 to TRBJ2-1, with 7 bases lining up with TRBD2. Per germline, CDR1 MDHEN and CDR2 SYDVKM. CDR3 length: 15 amino acids. V gave up 5 bases and J gave up 0 bases; unmatched junction bases: 4. The CDR3, as DNA: TGTGCCAGCAGTGGGGACTACTTCTCCTACAATGAGCAGTTCTTC. Protein: CASSGDYFSYNEQFF.

This clonotype occurred a few times. The chain carries TRBV20-1 and TRBJ2-1, with a tentative D call TRBD2 (5 bases). CDR1 and CDR2 (germline): DFQATT, SNEGSKA (reference sequence). V dropped 0 bases and J dropped 2 bases, with 11 bases sitting between them. This CDR3 contains 15 residues. The CDR3 sequence is CSARDPLATYNEQFF. CDR3 in DNA: TGCAGTGCTAGAGATCCCCTAGCAACCTACAATGAGCAGTTCTTC.

This rearrangement joins TRBV5-1 to TRBJ1-1; D gene ambiguous. The CDR3 is 16 amino acids. Germline values: CDR1 SGHRS, CDR2 YFSETQ. V gave up 1 base and J gave up 2 bases, with 15 bases separating them. This chain's CDR3 is CASSLIVTGPNTEAFF. The CDR3 region has the DNA TGCGCCAGCAGCTTGATAGTTACCGGGCCTAACACTGAAGCTTTCTTT.

This chain links TRBV12-3 or TRBV12-4 with TRBJ2-2, with TRBD2 matching 7 bases. The CDR3 extends over 15 amino acids. V dropped 2 bases and J dropped 6; count of bases not matched to a gene: 6. CDR3 protein: CASSLPNGGSGELFF. CDR3 bases: TGTGCCAGCAGTTTACCCAACGGGGGGTCCGGGGAGCTGTTTTTT.

There are a few counts of this clonotype. This chain joins TRBV6-2 or TRBV6-3 and TRBJ1-6; 7 nucleotides match TRBD1. The CDR3 totals 16 residues. V lost 7 bases, J lost 4 bases, and 10 bases stayed unmatched. The germline gives CDR1 MNHEY, CDR2 SVGEGT. CDR3 sequence (DNA): TGTGCCAGCAAAAACCGGGACAGTAGATATAATTCACCCCTCCACTTT. Its protein is CASKNRDSRYNSPLHF.

The rearrangement links TRBV12-3 or TRBV12-4 to TRBJ2-7; the match to TRBD1 covers 7 bases. Trimming cost V 7 bases and J 0 bases; bases outside gene matches: 3. This CDR3 has 13 amino acids. CDR3 nucleotide sequence: TGTGCCAGCACCGGGGACAGCTCCTACGAGCAGTACTTC. It yields the protein CASTGDSSYEQYF.

Only a few counts were recorded for this clonotype. The rearrangement joins TRBV5-1 to TRBJ2-7; no clear D gene. The V gene lost 4 bases and the J gene lost 0 bases, with 11 bases spanning the gap. Germline V lookup: CDR1 SGHRS, CDR2 YFSETQ. The CDR3 is 14 residues long. CDR3: CASSSWGSSYEQYF. The CDR3 coding sequence is TGCGCCAGCAGCAGTTGGGGTAGCTCCTACGAGCAGTACTTC.

This clonotype came up a few times. This chain connects TRBV29-1 to TRBJ1-1, with D unresolved. Trimming took off 2 bases at V and 0 bases at J, with 10 bases between the two ends. The CDR3 runs to 14 residues. CDR1 and CDR2 from the germline V gene are SQVTM and ANQGSEA. The CDR3 region is CSVEPRSMNTEAFF. The CDR3 bases are TGCAGCGTTGAACCGCGGAGCATGAACACTGAAGCTTTCTTT.

At least ten counts were recorded for this clonotype. The V call is TRBV7-8, the J call TRBJ2-7; 9 bases align to TRBD1. This CDR3 is 15 amino acids long. V was clipped by 6 bases and J by 1 base; unmatched bases: 7. From germline, CDR1 is SGHVS and CDR2 FQNEAQ. The CDR3 protein is CASSLGQGPSYEQYF. The CDR3, as DNA: TGTGCCAGCAGTTTGGGACAGGGCCCTTCCTACGAGCAGTACTTC.

This clonotype showed up just a few times. V usage is TRBV28 and J usage is TRBJ1-6, with 9 positions matching TRBD1. The junction had 6 bases not matched to a gene; V was cut back by 5 bases and J by 7 bases. The CDR3 spans 15 residues. The germline gives CDR1 MDHEN, CDR2 SYDVKM. The CDR3 reads CASSPRQGGNSPLHF. For the CDR3, the DNA is TGTGCCAGCAGTCCTCGACAGGGGGGGAATTCACCCCTCCACTTT.

The chain employs TRBV27 and TRBJ2-5; 10 bases map to TRBD2. J was trimmed by 5 bases and V by 11 bases; bases with no gene match: 11. CDR1 and CDR2 (germline): MNHEY, SMNVEV (reference sequence). The CDR3 runs 14 residues. The CDR3, as DNA: TGTGCCGTCAGCGGGGGGGCGTTTGGTGAGACCCAGTACTTC. Translated: CAVSGGAFGETQYF.

This clonotype showed up just a few times. CDR3 residues: CASSSGSSIQYF. The DNA of the CDR3 is TGTGCCAGCAGCTCCGGATCCAGCATTCAGTACTTC. This sequence joins TRBV12-3 or TRBV12-4 and TRBJ2-4; D gene uncertain. This CDR3 contains 12 residues. Trimming removed 6 bases at V and 9 bases at J, with 12 bases between.

This clonotype was counted a few times. The chain employs TRBV12-3 or TRBV12-4 and TRBJ2-7; TRBD1 aligns across 7 bases. The J segment lost 6 bases and the V segment lost 1 base, leaving 3 bases of the junction unmatched. The CDR3 sequence is 13 residues long. CDR3 amino acids: CASSLGQGAEQYF. DNA of the CDR3: TGTGCCAGCAGTTTAGGACAGGGCGCCGAGCAGTACTTC.

CDR3 bases: TGTGCCAGCAGTTTCCAGGGGCGATTAGGTTCACCCCTCCACTTT. Its translation: CASSFQGRLGSPLHF. This sequence joins TRBV12-3 or TRBV12-4 and TRBJ1-6, with D possibly TRBD1 on 6 matching bases. V dropped 3 bases and J dropped 9 bases, with 15 bases sitting between them. The CDR3 length is 15 residues.

This clonotype was observed a few times. V is TRBV4-3 and J is TRBJ2-5, with 9 bases fitting TRBD2. Germline trimming cut 0 bases from V and 1 base from J; bases unmatched to any gene: 6. This CDR3 has 17 residues. The V gene's germline CDR1 is LGHNA and CDR2 YSLEER. The CDR3: CASSQDSLAGPQETQYF. CDR3 in DNA: TGCGCCAGCAGCCAAGATTCCCTAGCGGGACCCCAAGAGACCCAGTACTTC.

This chain uses TRBV6-1 with TRBJ2-7, with D possibly TRBD1 on 5 matching bases. From germline, CDR1 is MNHNS and CDR2 SASEGT. Trimming stripped 8 bases from V and 0 bases from J, with 17 bases between. This CDR3 comprises 15 residues. The CDR3 region is CASSTAGSASYEQYF. The CDR3 DNA reads TGTGCCAGCTCGACGGCAGGGTCGGCCTCCTACGAGCAGTACTTC.

This clonotype was counted ten times or more. CDR3 in amino acids: CASSRAGKEQETQYF. CDR3 DNA sequence: TGTGCCAGCAGCCGGGCGGGAAAGGAACAAGAGACCCAGTACTTC. The chain is built from TRBV5-6 and TRBJ2-5; D perhaps matches TRBD2 (6 bases). Trimming left V 4 bases short and J 2 bases short, with 15 bases between. This CDR3 has 15 residues. Germline V gives CDR1 SGHDT, CDR2 YYEEEE. Variable domain in full (rest from reference TRBV5-6 and TRBJ2-5): DAGVTQSPTHLIKTRGQQVTLRCSPKSGHDTVSWYQQALGQGPQFIFQYYEEEERQRGNFPDRFSGHQFPNYSSELNVNALLLGDSALYLCASSRAGKEQETQYFGPGTRLLVL.

This clonotype was seen a handful of times. The chain has TRBV10-3 and TRBJ1-5; no firm D call. The CDR3 has 15 residues. Trimming left V 5 bases short and J 1 base short, with 12 bases between. Germline V lookup: CDR1 ENHRY, CDR2 SYGVKD. In DNA, the CDR3 is TGTGCCATCAGTCGGTCCCTTGGGAGCAATCAGCCCCAGCATTTT. Translating gives CAISRSLGSNQPQHF.

V gene TRBV29-1 combines with J gene TRBJ1-1; perhaps TRBD1 as D (6 bases). This CDR3 comprises 12 residues. Per germline, CDR1 SQVTM and CDR2 ANQGSEA. The V and J ends lost 5 bases and 6 bases respectively, with 13 bases between them. CDR3 bases: TGCAGCGTTATGACAGGTAGCTCTGAAGCTTTCTTT. Its translation: CSVMTGSSEAFF.

This clonotype was detected ten times or more. The V call is TRBV20-1, the J call TRBJ2-5, with a tentative D call TRBD2 (5 bases). CDR3 length: 11 amino acids. From germline, CDR1 is DFQATT and CDR2 SNEGSKA (reference sequence). The V gene lost 8 bases and the J gene lost 3 bases, with 10 bases spanning the gap. The CDR3 DNA reads as TGCAGTAGACTGGAGGAAGAGACCCAGTACTTC. This codes for CSRLEEETQYF.

This clonotype was observed at least ten times. The rearrangement links TRBV7-2 to TRBJ1-1; possible D gene TRBD1, 5 bases. Looked up from germline, CDR1 is SGHTA and CDR2 is FQGNSA. The CDR3 extends over 14 amino acids. Trimming removed 5 bases from V and 4 bases from J, with 14 bases in between. Here the CDR3 reads CASSPFGGGTEAFF. CDR3 DNA: TGTGCCAGCAGCCCCTTTGGGGGTGGCACTGAAGCTTTCTTT.

This clonotype was picked up many times. The CDR3 reads CASSSGHSNTEAFF. In nucleotides, the CDR3 is TGTGCCAGCAGCTCGGGACATTCGAACACTGAAGCTTTCTTT. The rearrangement uses TRBV7-9 and TRBJ1-1; the D gene is possibly TRBD1 (6 bases). Germline V gives CDR1 SEHNR, CDR2 FQNEAQ (reference sequence). The CDR3 loop spans 14 amino acids. Trimming took off 4 bases at V and 1 base at J, with 10 bases between the two ends.